This T cell receptor beta chain was identified during a study of human T cells and chemical hapten exposure. For the study at large: Sensitization applied 2% DPC to roughly 2 cm by roughly 2 cm of upper inner arm skin. Per-sample TCR yields varied mainly from small pooled library volume differences. Study results and caveats: Against controls, expanded TCRs gave rise to significantly more large CDR3 similarity clusters.

Note on this clonotype: Its specificity is unknown.

TCRdb reprocessed the RACE reads with MiXCR, giving one entry per CDR3 protein. The table has approximately 260,000 distinct CDR3 sequences, approximately 7.5% seen once; the top ten hold around 1.2%. Noted time point: pre-sensitization, week 0. The treatment here: therapeutic diphenylcyclopropenone sensitization with weekly scalp DPC. Germline values: CDR1 MGHRA, CDR2 YSYEKL. V was cut by 3 bases and J by 2 bases, with 11 bases left in between. This CDR3 is 14 amino acids long. Specimen: whole blood, collected in connection with sensitization to the hapten diphenylcyclopropenone (DPC). This receptor was identified in a man younger than 35 with alopecia areata. Some clones in this sample may be carry-over from other donors' samples. This sequence joins TRBV4-1 and TRBJ2-7, with TRBD2 as a possible D gene (6 bases). The CDR3 DNA follows: TGCGCCAGCAGCCAGCCGGGACTGACCTACGAGCAGTACTTC. Translation: CASSQPGLTYEQYF.